The next 27 T cell receptor beta chains were all read from a single sample in a study of blood T cell repertoires in COVID-19. Assay used: immunoSEQ multiplex PCR; TCRdb lists only in-frame clones, some missing. The table lists around 370,000 clones, about nine tenths of them singletons. The specimen sequenced was peripheral blood. The source of these receptors is a woman in her seventies with COVID-19, enrolled during active disease.

The V and J genes are TRBV4-1 and TRBJ1-6, with a weak D call TRBD1 (6 bases). The CDR3 totals 14 residues. The ends were cut back, 8 bases at V and 8 bases at J, with 16 bases in the middle. From germline, CDR1 is MGHRA and CDR2 YSYEKL. CDR3 protein: CASRLGDTYSPLHF. For the CDR3, the DNA is TGCGCCAGCCGCCTAGGGGACACCTATTCACCCCTCCACTTT.

The V gene is TRBV20-1, the J gene TRBJ1-1; no definite D call. This CDR3 is 12 amino acids long. From germline, CDR1 is DFQATT and CDR2 SNEGSKA (reference sequence). The V and J ends lost 3 bases and 4 bases respectively, with 9 bases between them. The CDR3 sequence is CSASGRGTEAFF. As DNA, the CDR3 is TGCAGTGCTAGTGGTCGGGGCACTGAAGCTTTCTTT.

The chain carries TRBV13 and TRBJ1-2; D is unresolved. The germline gives CDR1 PRHDT, CDR2 FYEKMQ (reference sequence). The ends were cut back, 4 bases at V and 6 bases at J, with 18 bases in the middle. CDR3 length equals 15 residues. CDR3 coding DNA: TGTGCCAGCAGCTCCCGCGGCCCTGGGTGGGATGGCTACACCTTC. As protein: CASSSRGPGWDGYTF.

The chain has TRBV4-1 and TRBJ1-3, with 7 bases lining up with TRBD1. The CDR3 sequence is 15 residues long. V trimming: 2 bases; J trimming: 4 bases; junction bases outside the gene matches: 5. Germline V gene sequence: CDR1 MGHRA, CDR2 YSYEKL. The CDR3 sequence is CASSQSTGSGNTIYF. CDR3 nucleotides: TGCGCCAGCAGCCAATCGACAGGGTCAGGAAACACCATATATTTT.

The chain links TRBV12-5 to TRBJ1-5; 10 bases fit TRBD1. The germline V gene has CDR1 LGHNT and CDR2 FRNRAP. V shed 4 bases and J 1 base; nucleotides not matched to a gene: 4. This CDR3 is built from 16 residues. The CDR3 loop reads CASGSRTGGSNQPQHF. The CDR3 bases are TGTGCTAGTGGTTCCAGGACAGGGGGGAGCAATCAGCCCCAGCATTTT.

The J gene is TRBJ2-7, the V gene TRBV3-1 (or the pseudogene TRBV3-2), with 7 bases lining up with TRBD2. In germline, CDR1 is LGHDT, CDR2 YNNKEL (reference sequence). The CDR3 has 14 residues. J was trimmed by 5 bases and V by 4 bases; bases with no gene match: 8. CDR3 protein: CASSPRIAGDEQYF. CDR3 nucleotides: TGTGCCAGCAGCCCCCGTATCGCGGGGGACGAGCAGTACTTC.

This rearrangement joins TRBV19 to TRBJ1-2; 10 bases are shared with TRBD1. CDR1 LNHDA and CDR2 SQIVND come from the germline V gene (reference sequence). This CDR3 is 12 amino acids long. After removal of 8 bases from V and 6 bases from J, the junction contained 3 bases not matched to a gene. The chain's CDR3 is CASRTGGNGYTF. The CDR3 DNA follows: TGTGCCAGTCGGACAGGGGGAAATGGCTACACCTTC.

The V gene is TRBV2, the J gene TRBJ2-6; D remains ambiguous. Germline lookup yields CDR1 SNHLY and CDR2 FYNNEI. The germline V and J ends were trimmed by 4 bases and 4 bases, with 11 bases remaining between them. The CDR3 covers 15 residues. The CDR3 region has the DNA TGTGCCAGCAGTGGGTATAGTACCGGGGCCAACGTCCTGACTTTC. Translated: CASSGYSTGANVLTF.

The gene calls are TRBV7-2 and TRBJ2-6; 7 positions match TRBD1. CDR1 and CDR2 from the germline V gene are SGHTA and FQGNSA. There are 18 residues in the CDR3. The V and J ends lost 5 bases and 0 bases, in that order; junction bases with no gene match: 10. The CDR3 coding sequence is TGTGCCAGCAGCCAAAGACAGGGCATACGCTCTGGGGCCAACGTCCTGACTTTC. Its protein is CASSQRQGIRSGANVLTF.

The chain employs TRBV13 and TRBJ1-2; perhaps TRBD1 as D (6 bases). V dropped 3 bases and J dropped 2 bases, with 16 bases sitting between them. CDR3 size: 16 residues. Germline lookup yields CDR1 PRHDT and CDR2 FYEKMQ (reference sequence). CDR3 DNA sequence: TGTGCCAGCAGCTTGGGTGAGGGGCAGGGGAACTATGGCTACACCTTC. Its protein product is CASSLGEGQGNYGYTF.

This chain links TRBV12-3 or TRBV12-4 with TRBJ1-1; TRBD1 is a possible D gene (5 bases). V shed 5 bases and J shed 5 bases, with 9 bases lying between them. The CDR3 consists of 12 residues. The CDR3 loop is CASSTGGTEAFF. The CDR3 coding sequence is TGTGCCAGCAGTACCGGGGGGACTGAAGCTTTCTTT.

A single count supports this clone. The chain combines TRBV11-2 with TRBJ2-7; TRBD1 might be the D (5 bases). This CDR3 contains 15 residues. The V gene's germline CDR1 is SGHAT and CDR2 FQNNGV. V dropped 4 bases and J dropped 0 bases, with 13 bases sitting between them. This chain's CDR3 is CASSSIRAPSYEQYF. The CDR3 DNA follows: TGTGCCAGCAGCTCGATCAGGGCCCCCTCCTACGAGCAGTACTTC.

The V call is TRBV28, the J call TRBJ2-1, with 8 bases lining up with TRBD1. CDR3 length equals 12 residues. The J segment lost 8 bases and the V segment lost 9 bases, leaving 6 bases of the junction unmatched. CDR1 and CDR2 from the germline V gene are MDHEN and SYDVKM. The CDR3 sequence: CASGQGLHEQFF. The CDR3 nucleotides are TGTGCCAGTGGACAGGGACTTCATGAGCAGTTCTTC.

This rearrangement joins TRBV3-1 (or the pseudogene TRBV3-2) to TRBJ2-7; D gene ambiguous. The CDR3 spans 11 residues. The germline V gene encodes CDR1 LGHDT and CDR2 YNNKEL (reference sequence). V lost 3 bases and J lost 3, with 3 bases in between. In DNA form, the CDR3 reads TGTGCCAGCAGCCACAACTACGAGCAGTACTTC. This codes for CASSHNYEQYF.

The chain employs TRBV9 and TRBJ1-1; D is unclear. With 5 bases removed from V and 0 bases from J, the gap between germline ends came to 14 bases. The CDR3 length is 15 residues. Germline-derived CDR1 and CDR2 are SGDLS and YYNGEE. This chain's CDR3 is CASSRSDVLNTEAFF. Written as DNA, the CDR3 is TGTGCCAGCAGTCGTAGTGATGTCTTGAACACTGAAGCTTTCTTT.

The rearrangement joins TRBV27 to TRBJ2-7; TRBD1 matches at 8 bases. The CDR3 has 16 residues. V was pared by 0 bases and J by 1 base, with 5 bases of the junction left unmatched. Germline lookup yields CDR1 MNHEY and CDR2 SMNVEV (reference sequence). In DNA, the CDR3 is TGTGCCAGCAGTTTATCGACAGGGGAAGTATCCTACGAGCAGTACTTC. Its translation: CASSLSTGEVSYEQYF.

The V and J genes are TRBV29-1 and TRBJ2-5, with TRBD2 identical over 10 bases. This CDR3 has 15 residues. From germline, CDR1 is SQVTM and CDR2 ANQGSEA. V lost 6 bases to trimming and J lost 7 bases; unmatched junction nucleotides: 14. The CDR3 sequence is CSVGLADPGPGTQYF. The CDR3 DNA reads as TGCAGCGTAGGACTAGCGGACCCTGGGCCCGGGACCCAGTACTTC.

This rearrangement joins TRBV28 to TRBJ2-7; 10 nucleotides line up with TRBD2. J was trimmed by 3 bases and V by 5 bases; bases with no gene match: 10. In germline, CDR1 is MDHEN, CDR2 SYDVKM. This CDR3 comprises 16 residues. CDR3 residues: CASSPRGLAGGYEQYF. The CDR3 bases are TGTGCCAGCAGTCCACGGGGCTTAGCGGGGGGCTACGAGCAGTACTTC.

This clone was counted only a few times. The chain recombines TRBV5-6 with TRBJ1-1; D is possibly TRBD1 (5 bases). CDR3 size: 14 residues. Trimming shortened V by 3 bases and J by 4 bases, and 13 bases separated the two germline ends. Germline V lookup: CDR1 SGHDT, CDR2 YYEEEE. CDR3 loop: CASSWRGPGTEAFF. CDR3 nucleotide sequence: TGTGCCAGCAGCTGGAGGGGCCCTGGCACTGAAGCTTTCTTT. Variable domain in full (rest from reference TRBV5-6 and TRBJ1-1): DAGVTQSPTHLIKTRGQQVTLRCSPKSGHDTVSWYQQALGQGPQFIFQYYEEEERQRGNFPDRFSGHQFPNYSSELNVNALLLGDSALYLCASSWRGPGTEAFFGQGTRLTVV.

V usage is TRBV18 and J usage is TRBJ1-1; TRBD1 matches at 7 bases. The CDR3 runs 12 residues. The trim removed 5 bases at V and 7 bases at J, leaving 4 bases unmatched. The germline CDR1 and CDR2 sequences are KGHSH and LQKENI. The CDR3 coding sequence is TGTGCCAGCTCAGACAGGGCGGATGAAGCTTTCTTT. Amino acid sequence: CASSDRADEAFF.

This clone was recorded a few times. V is TRBV27 and J is TRBJ2-1; 9 nucleotides match TRBD1. From germline, CDR1 is MNHEY and CDR2 SMNVEV (reference sequence). The CDR3 covers 13 residues. Losses at the gene ends were 6 bases for V and 4 bases for J; bases not matched to a gene: 1. The CDR3 reads CASSGTGYNEQFF. CDR3 bases: TGTGCCAGCAGCGGGACAGGGTACAATGAGCAGTTCTTC.

As for this clone: At the DNA level, this CDR3 is encoded by other sequences in the same sample as well. The J gene is TRBJ2-5, the V gene TRBV18, with 7 bases that match TRBD1. V trimming: 6 bases; J trimming: 3 bases; junction bases outside the gene matches: 7. This CDR3 spans 14 amino acids. Germline CDR1 reads KGHSH; CDR2 reads LQKENI. CDR3 nucleotides: TGTGCCAGCTCTCCCAGACAGGGTGAAGAGACCCAGTACTTC. It codes for CASSPRQGEETQYF.

The chain combines TRBV7-2 with TRBJ2-3, with 7 bases fitting TRBD2. There are 15 residues in the CDR3. Losses at the gene ends were 2 bases for V and 0 bases for J; bases not matched to a gene: 2. The germline V gene encodes CDR1 SGHTA and CDR2 FQGNSA. CDR3 protein: CASSLMRGSTDTQYF. CDR3 nucleotide sequence: TGTGCCAGCAGCTTAATGCGGGGGAGCACAGATACGCAGTATTTT.

V usage is TRBV28 and J usage is TRBJ2-5, with D uncertain. The CDR3 has 11 amino acids. Germline CDR1 reads MDHEN; CDR2 reads SYDVKM. V was clipped by 1 base and J by 5 bases, with 2 bases between them. The CDR3 protein is CASSLSETQYF. The CDR3 bases are TGTGCCAGCAGTTTATCGGAGACCCAGTACTTC. Full variable domain (remainder filled in from reference TRBV28 and TRBJ2-5): DVKVTQSSRYLVKRTGEKVFLECVQDMDHENMFWYRQDPGLGLRLIYFSYDVKMKEKGDIPEGYSVSREKKERFSLILESASTNQTSMYLCASSLSETQYFGPGTRLLVL.

The gene calls are TRBV30 and TRBJ1-6; D may be TRBD1 (6 bases). The CDR3 totals 15 residues. Germline V gene data show CDR1 as GTSNPN and CDR2 as SVGIG (reference sequence). The V and J ends lost 2 bases and 5 bases respectively, with 13 bases between them. Here the CDR3 reads CAWSPGGAHNSPLHF. CDR3 bases: TGTGCCTGGAGTCCGGGGGGCGCCCATAATTCACCCCTCCACTTT.

The chain carries TRBV2 and TRBJ1-1, with D possibly matching TRBD1 (6 bases). This CDR3 spans 12 amino acids. The V gene lost 8 bases and the J gene lost 5 bases, with 12 bases spanning the gap. CDR1 is SNHLY, CDR2 FYNNEI, per germline. CDR3 in DNA: TGTGCCAGCCGGGAGGGGGGGACTGAAGCTTTCTTT. Translating gives CASREGGTEAFF.

The V gene is TRBV19, the J gene TRBJ1-5; possibly TRBD1 for D (6 bases). Per germline, CDR1 LNHDA and CDR2 SQIVND (reference sequence). The CDR3 totals 14 residues. Trimming left V 4 bases short and J 6 bases short, with 13 bases between. For the CDR3, the DNA is TGTGCCAGTAGTACAGGGGATTCGGGTCAGCCCCAGCATTTT. It translates to CASSTGDSGQPQHF.